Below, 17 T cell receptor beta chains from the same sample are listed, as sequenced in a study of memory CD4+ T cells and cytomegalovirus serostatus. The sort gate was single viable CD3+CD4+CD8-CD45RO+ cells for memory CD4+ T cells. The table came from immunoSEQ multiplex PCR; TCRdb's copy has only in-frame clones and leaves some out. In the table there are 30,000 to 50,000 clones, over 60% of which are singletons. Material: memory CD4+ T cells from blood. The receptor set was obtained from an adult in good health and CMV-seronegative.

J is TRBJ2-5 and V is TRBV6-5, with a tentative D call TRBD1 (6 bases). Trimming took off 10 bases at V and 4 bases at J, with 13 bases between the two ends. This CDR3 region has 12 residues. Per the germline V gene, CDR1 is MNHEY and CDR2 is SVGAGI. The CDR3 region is CATGRQAETQYF. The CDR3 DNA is TGTGCCACGGGGAGACAGGCAGAGACCCAGTACTTC.

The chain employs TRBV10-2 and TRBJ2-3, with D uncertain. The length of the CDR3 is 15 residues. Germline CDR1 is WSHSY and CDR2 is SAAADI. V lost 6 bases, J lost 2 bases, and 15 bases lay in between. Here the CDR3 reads CASRGDTIYTDTQYF. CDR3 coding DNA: TGCGCCAGCAGAGGTGACACCATCTACACAGATACGCAGTATTTT.

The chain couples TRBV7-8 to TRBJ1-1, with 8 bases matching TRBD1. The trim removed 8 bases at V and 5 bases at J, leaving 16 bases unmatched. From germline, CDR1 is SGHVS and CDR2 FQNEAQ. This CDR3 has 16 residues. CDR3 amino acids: CASADRRGQGGTEAFF. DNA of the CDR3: TGTGCCAGCGCTGATCGCAGGGGGCAGGGTGGGACTGAAGCTTTCTTT. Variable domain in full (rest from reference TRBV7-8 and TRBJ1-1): GAGVSQSPRYKVAKRGQDVALRCDPISGHVSLFWYQQALGQGPEFLTYFQNEAQLDKSGLPSDRFFAERPEGSVSTLKIQRTQQEDSAVYLCASADRRGQGGTEAFFGQGTRLTVV.

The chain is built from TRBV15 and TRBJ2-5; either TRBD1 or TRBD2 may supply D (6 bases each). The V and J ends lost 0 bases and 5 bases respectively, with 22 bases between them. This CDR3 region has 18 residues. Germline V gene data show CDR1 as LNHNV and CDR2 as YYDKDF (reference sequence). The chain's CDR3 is CATSRDGVGGLGWETQYF. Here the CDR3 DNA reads TGTGCCACCAGCAGAGACGGTGTGGGGGGCTTGGGTTGGGAGACCCAGTACTTC.

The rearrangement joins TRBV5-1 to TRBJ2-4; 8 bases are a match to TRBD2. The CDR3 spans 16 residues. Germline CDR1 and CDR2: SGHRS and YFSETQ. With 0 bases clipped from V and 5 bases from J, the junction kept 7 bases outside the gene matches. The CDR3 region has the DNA TGCGCCAGCAGCTTGGGGAGTAGCGGGGTAGAAAACATTCAGTACTTC. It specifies CASSLGSSGVENIQYF.

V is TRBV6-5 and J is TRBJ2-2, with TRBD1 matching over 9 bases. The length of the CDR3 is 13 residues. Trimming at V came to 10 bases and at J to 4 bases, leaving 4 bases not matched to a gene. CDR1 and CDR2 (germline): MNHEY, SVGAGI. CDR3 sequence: CAIRQGGTGELFF. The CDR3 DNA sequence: TGTGCCATCAGACAGGGGGGCACCGGGGAGCTGTTTTTT.

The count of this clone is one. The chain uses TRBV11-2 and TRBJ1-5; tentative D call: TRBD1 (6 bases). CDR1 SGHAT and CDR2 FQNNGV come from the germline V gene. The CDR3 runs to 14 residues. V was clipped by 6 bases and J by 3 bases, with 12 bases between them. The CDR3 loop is CASSSGTINQPQHF. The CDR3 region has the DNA TGTGCCAGCAGTTCCGGGACAATCAATCAGCCCCAGCATTTT.

The CDR3 loop reads CASSFYNQPQHF. CDR3 coding DNA: TGTGCCAGCAGCTTTTACAATCAGCCCCAGCATTTT. The J gene is TRBJ1-5, the V gene TRBV5-4; no clear D gene. Trimming removed 2 bases from V and 3 bases from J, with 3 bases in between. CDR1 and CDR2 from the germline V gene are SGHNT and YYREEE (reference sequence). The CDR3 covers 12 residues.

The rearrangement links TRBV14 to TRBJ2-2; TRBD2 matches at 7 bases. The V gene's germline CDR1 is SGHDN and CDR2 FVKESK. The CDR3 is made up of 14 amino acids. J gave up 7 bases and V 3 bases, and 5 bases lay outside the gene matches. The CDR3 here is CASSQTAGVGELFF. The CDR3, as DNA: TGTGCCAGCAGCCAGACCGCGGGGGTCGGGGAGCTGTTTTTT.

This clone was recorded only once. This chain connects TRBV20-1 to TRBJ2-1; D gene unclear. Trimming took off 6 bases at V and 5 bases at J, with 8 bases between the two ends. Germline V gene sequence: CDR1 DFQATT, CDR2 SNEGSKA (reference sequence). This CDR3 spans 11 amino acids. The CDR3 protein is CSATRNNEQFF. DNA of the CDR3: TGCAGTGCCACCAGAAACAATGAGCAGTTCTTC.

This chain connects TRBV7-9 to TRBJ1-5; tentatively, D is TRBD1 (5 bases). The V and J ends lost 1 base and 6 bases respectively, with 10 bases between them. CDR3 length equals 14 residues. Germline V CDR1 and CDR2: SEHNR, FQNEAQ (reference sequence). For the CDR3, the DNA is TGTGCCAGCAGCTTAGATGGGGGATCTCAGCCCCAGCATTTT. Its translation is CASSLDGGSQPQHF.

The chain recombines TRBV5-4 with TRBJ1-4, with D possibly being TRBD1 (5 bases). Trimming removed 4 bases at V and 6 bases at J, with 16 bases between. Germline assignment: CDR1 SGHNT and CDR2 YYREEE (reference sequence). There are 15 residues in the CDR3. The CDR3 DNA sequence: TGTGCCAGCAGCCGGTCGGCGCAGGGCTATGAAAAACTGTTTTTT. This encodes CASSRSAQGYEKLFF.

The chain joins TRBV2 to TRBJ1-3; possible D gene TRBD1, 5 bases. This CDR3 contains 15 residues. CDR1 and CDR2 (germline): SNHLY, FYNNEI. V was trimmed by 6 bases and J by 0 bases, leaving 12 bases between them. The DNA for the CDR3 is TGTGCCAGCAGAAGGAAAGGGGCCTCTGGAAACACCATATATTTT. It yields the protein CASRRKGASGNTIYF.

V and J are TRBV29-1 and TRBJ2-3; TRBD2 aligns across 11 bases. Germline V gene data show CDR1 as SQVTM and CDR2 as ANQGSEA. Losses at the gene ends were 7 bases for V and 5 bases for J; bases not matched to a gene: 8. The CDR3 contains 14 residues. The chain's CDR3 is CSAGGTSGLDTQYF. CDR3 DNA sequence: TGCAGCGCCGGCGGGACTAGCGGTTTAGATACGCAGTATTTT.

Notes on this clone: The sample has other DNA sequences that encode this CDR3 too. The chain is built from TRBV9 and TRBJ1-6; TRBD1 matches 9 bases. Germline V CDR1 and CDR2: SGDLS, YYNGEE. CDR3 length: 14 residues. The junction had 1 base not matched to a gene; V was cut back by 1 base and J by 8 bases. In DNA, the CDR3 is TGTGCCAGCAGCGTACGGACAGGGGATTCACCCCTCCACTTT. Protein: CASSVRTGDSPLHF. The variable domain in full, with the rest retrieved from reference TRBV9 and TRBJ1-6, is DSGVTQTPKHLITATGQRVTLRCSPRSGDLSVYWYQQSLDQGLQFLIQYYNGEERAKGNILERFSAQQFPDLHSELNLSSLELGDSALYFCASSVRTGDSPLHFGNGTRLTVT.

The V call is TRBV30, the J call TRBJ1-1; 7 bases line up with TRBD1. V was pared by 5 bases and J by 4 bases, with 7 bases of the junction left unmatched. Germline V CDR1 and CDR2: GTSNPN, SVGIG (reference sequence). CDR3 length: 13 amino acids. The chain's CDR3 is CAWGRGQVTEAFF. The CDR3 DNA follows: TGTGCCTGGGGAAGGGGGCAGGTCACTGAAGCTTTCTTT.

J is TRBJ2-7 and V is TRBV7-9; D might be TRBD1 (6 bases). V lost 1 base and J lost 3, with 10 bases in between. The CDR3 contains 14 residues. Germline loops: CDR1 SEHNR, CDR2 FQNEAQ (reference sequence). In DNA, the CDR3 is TGTGCCAGCAGCTTAGAAGGGGGAAGCTACGAGCAGTACTTC. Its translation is CASSLEGGSYEQYF.